One and the same sample provided the 8 T cell receptor beta chains below, sequenced in a study of T cells expressing NK-cell markers. TCRdb reanalyzed the 5' RACE reads and collapses them to one entry per CDR3 protein, without DNA. This repertoire includes some 500,000 distinct CDR3 sequences. The specimen was blood T cells: a sorted CD56 or NKG2C T cell subset, CD4+ or CD8+ T cells, or bulk PBMC T cells (not recorded which). The receptors derive from a woman between 45 and 65 years old in good health.

The V and J genes are TRBV27 and TRBJ1-5. The CDR3 is 15 amino acids. Germline CDR1 MNHEY, CDR2 SMNVEV (reference sequence). The CDR3 protein is CASSFRQSDNQPQHF.

The chain joins TRBV3-1 to TRBJ1-1; TCRdb selects TRBD1, and the lack of DNA leaves this call unchecked. Germline CDR1 and CDR2: LGHDT and YNNKEL (reference sequence). The CDR3 has 15 amino acids. The CDR3 reads CASSRSEGGSTEAFF.

The chain combines TRBV9 with TRBJ2-1; as DNA is missing, the TRBD2 call by TCRdb cannot be tested. The CDR3 extends over 12 amino acids. The germline gives CDR1 SGDLS, CDR2 YYNGEE. The CDR3 loop reads CASSVGSGTQFF.

V and J are TRBV5-1 and TRBJ2-2; no DNA is available, so the TRBD1 call from TCRdb remains unchecked. This CDR3 has 14 amino acids. Per germline, CDR1 SGHRS and CDR2 YFSETQ. This CDR3 reads CASSRTGITGELFF.

The CDR3 sequence is CASSLSGGGNQPQHF. V gene TRBV12-3 or TRBV12-4 combines with J gene TRBJ1-5; absent DNA, TCRdb's TRBD1 call cannot be checked. This CDR3 contains 15 residues.

The V call is TRBV10-3, the J call TRBJ2-4; TCRdb's D gene call, TRBD1, goes unchecked for lack of DNA. The CDR3 consists of 13 residues. The germline V gene has CDR1 ENHRY and CDR2 SYGVKD. The CDR3 protein is CAISEAGQNIQYF.

The gene calls are TRBV6-2 or TRBV6-3 and TRBJ2-3. The CDR3 is made up of 14 amino acids. Looked up from germline, CDR1 is MNHEY and CDR2 is SVGEGT. CDR3 in amino acids: CASSYSAGPYTQYF.

The rearrangement uses TRBV20-1 and TRBJ2-1; TCRdb lists TRBD1, though no DNA is available to test this call. From germline, CDR1 is DFQATT and CDR2 SNEGSKA (reference sequence). The CDR3 consists of 13 residues. The CDR3 reads CSAREGVGYEQFF.